These 5 T cell receptor beta chains share one sample of origin, sequenced in a study of control samples from healthy donors and cancer patients. Sequencing used immunoSEQ multiplex PCR; TCRdb keeps in-frame clones, though not all of them. The data contain roughly 100,000 clones, about 89% of them singletons. What was sequenced was PBMCs. The receptors originated from a man aged 55 to 70 with lung cancer.

The CDR3 here is CASKAFDTEAFF. The CDR3 bases are TGTGCCAGCAAGGCTTTCGACACTGAAGCTTTCTTT. The rearrangement joins TRBV6-5 to TRBJ1-1; D unresolved. The CDR3 totals 12 residues. Per the germline V gene, CDR1 is MNHEY and CDR2 is SVGAGI. V was pared by 7 bases and J by 3 bases, with 9 bases between.

The CDR3 sequence: CATSDYNRGEAQHF. CDR3 nucleotides: TGTGCCACCAGTGATTATAACAGGGGTGAAGCCCAGCATTTT. The V gene is TRBV24-1, the J gene TRBJ1-5; the match to TRBD1 covers 7 bases. V was pared by 2 bases and J by 11 bases, with 8 bases of the junction left unmatched. The CDR3 covers 14 residues. The germline V gene encodes CDR1 KGHDR and CDR2 SFDVKD.

V and J are TRBV6-5 and TRBJ2-1; tentative D call: TRBD2 (5 bases). Trimming took off 8 bases at V and 11 bases at J, with 10 bases between the two ends. The CDR3 extends over 10 amino acids. Germline CDR1 is MNHEY and CDR2 is SVGAGI. The CDR3 DNA follows: TGTGCCAGCTCCCGGGATCAGCAGTTCTTC. Translation: CASSRDQQFF.

The rearrangement links TRBV7-2 to TRBJ2-2; 11 bases are shared with TRBD1. The V and J ends lost 5 bases and 5 bases, in that order; junction bases with no gene match: 7. The germline V gene has CDR1 SGHTA and CDR2 FQGNSA. The CDR3 contains 16 residues. This CDR3 is CASSPGGQGVTGELFF. CDR3 nucleotides: TGTGCCAGCAGCCCGGGGGGACAGGGGGTGACCGGGGAGCTGTTTTTT.

A remark on this clone: Other DNA sequences in the same sample also yield this CDR3. The genes are TRBV5-1 and TRBJ2-1; D is tentatively TRBD1 or TRBD2 (6 bases each). Trimming removed 0 bases at V and 8 bases at J, with 15 bases between. There are 15 residues in the CDR3. The germline V gene encodes CDR1 SGHRS and CDR2 YFSETQ. The CDR3 region has the DNA TGCGCCAGCAGCTTGGGTAGGGGGGTCAGGGATGAGCAGTTCTTC. This encodes CASSLGRGVRDEQFF.